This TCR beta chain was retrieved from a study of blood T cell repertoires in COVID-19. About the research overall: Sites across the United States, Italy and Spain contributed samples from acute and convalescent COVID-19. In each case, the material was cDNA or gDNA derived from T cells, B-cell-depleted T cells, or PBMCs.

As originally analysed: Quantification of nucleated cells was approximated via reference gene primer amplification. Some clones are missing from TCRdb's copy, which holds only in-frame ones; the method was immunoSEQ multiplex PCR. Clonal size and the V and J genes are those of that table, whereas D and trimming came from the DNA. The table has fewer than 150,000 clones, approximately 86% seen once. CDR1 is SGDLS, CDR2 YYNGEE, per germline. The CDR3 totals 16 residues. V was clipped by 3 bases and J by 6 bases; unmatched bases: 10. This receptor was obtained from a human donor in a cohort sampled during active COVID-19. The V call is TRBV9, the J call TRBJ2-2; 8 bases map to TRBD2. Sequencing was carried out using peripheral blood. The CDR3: CASSALGTSISGELFF. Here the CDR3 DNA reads TGTGCCAGCAGCGCCCTCGGGACTAGTATCTCCGGGGAGCTGTTTTTT.